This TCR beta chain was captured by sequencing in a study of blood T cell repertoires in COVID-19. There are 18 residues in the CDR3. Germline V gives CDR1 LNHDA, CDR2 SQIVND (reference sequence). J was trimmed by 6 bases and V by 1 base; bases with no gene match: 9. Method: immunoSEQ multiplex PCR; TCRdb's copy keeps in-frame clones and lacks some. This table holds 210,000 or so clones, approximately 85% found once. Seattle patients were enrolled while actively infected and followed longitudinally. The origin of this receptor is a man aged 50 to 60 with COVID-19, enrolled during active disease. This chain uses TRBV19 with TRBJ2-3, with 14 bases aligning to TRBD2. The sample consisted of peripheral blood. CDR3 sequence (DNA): TGTGCCAGTAGTATAGTCGACTGGACTAGCGGGGGGATTGATACGCAGTATTTT. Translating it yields CASSIVDWTSGGIDTQYF.